This TCR beta chain was sequenced in a study of blood T cell repertoires in COVID-19. Trimming cost V 0 bases and J 4 bases, with 10 bases left between them. The length of the CDR3 is 14 residues. How the authors handled the data: Counts of nucleated cells, estimated from reference gene primer amplification, were obtained. Sequenced by immunoSEQ multiplex PCR; TCRdb stores in-frame clones only, minus some. V and J calls and clone size are given by that table; D and trimming were obtained from the DNA. The sample lists about 430,000 clones, around 89% occurring once. Self-reported history from a screening survey and questionnaire set each donor's cohort. Symptom resolution, clearance, or two negative PCRs marked the recovered donors of Cohort 3.

This chain uses TRBV23-1 with TRBJ2-7; possibly TRBD2 for D (6 bases). TRBV23-1 is an ORF, and what it does is uncertain. The sequenced sample consisted of PBMCs or T cells enriched from blood (not recorded which). This receptor was identified in a man under 40 who had recovered from COVID-19. In nucleotides, the CDR3 is TGCGCCAGCAGTCAATCCAGCGGGCCTTACGAGCAGTACTTC. This encodes CASSQSSGPYEQYF.